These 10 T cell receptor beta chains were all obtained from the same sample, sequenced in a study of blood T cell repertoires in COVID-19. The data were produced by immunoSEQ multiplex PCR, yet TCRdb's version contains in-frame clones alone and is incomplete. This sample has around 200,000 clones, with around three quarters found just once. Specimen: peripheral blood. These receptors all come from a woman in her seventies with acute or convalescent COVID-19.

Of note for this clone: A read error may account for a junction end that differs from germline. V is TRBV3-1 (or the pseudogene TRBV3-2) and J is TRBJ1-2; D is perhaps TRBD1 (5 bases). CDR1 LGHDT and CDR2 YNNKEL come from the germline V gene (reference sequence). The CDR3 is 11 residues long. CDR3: CASSSMVGTNF. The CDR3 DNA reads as TGTGCCAGCAGCTCAATGGTAGGGACTAACTTC.

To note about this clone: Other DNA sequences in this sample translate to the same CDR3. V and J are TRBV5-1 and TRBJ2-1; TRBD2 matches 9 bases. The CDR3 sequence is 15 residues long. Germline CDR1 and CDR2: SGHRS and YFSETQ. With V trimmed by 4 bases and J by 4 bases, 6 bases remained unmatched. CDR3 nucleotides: TGCGCCAGCAGCCTGACTAGCGGTGCTTACAATGAGCAGTTCTTC. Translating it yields CASSLTSGAYNEQFF.

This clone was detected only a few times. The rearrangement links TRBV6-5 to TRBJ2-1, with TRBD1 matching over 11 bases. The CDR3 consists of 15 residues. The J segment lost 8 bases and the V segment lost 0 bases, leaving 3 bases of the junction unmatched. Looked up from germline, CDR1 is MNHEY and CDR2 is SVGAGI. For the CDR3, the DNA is TGTGCCAGCAGTTACTCGGACAGGGGGCGTGATGAGCAGTTCTTC. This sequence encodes CASSYSDRGRDEQFF.

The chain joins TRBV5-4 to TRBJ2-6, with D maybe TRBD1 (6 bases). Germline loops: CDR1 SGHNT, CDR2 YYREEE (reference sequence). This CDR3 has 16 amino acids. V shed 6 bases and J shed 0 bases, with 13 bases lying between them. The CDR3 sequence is CASKTGISSGANVLTF. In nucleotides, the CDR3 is TGTGCCAGCAAAACAGGGATTTCCTCTGGGGCCAACGTCCTGACTTTC.

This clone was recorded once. DNA for the CDR3: TGTGCCAGCAGTTACTACAGTCGCGAGCAGTACTTC. Protein product: CASSYYSREQYF. The chain combines TRBV6-2 or TRBV6-3 with TRBJ2-7, with D unresolved. The CDR3 is 12 residues long. V lost 1 base, J lost 6 bases, and 7 bases lay in between. Germline CDR1 reads MNHEY; CDR2 reads SVGEGT.

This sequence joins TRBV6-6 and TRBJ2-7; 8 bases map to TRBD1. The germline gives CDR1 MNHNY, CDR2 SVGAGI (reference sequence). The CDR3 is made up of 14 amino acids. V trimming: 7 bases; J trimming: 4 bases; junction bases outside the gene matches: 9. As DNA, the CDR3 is TGTGCCAGCACCAGACAGGGGCCGGGATACGAGCAGTACTTC. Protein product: CASTRQGPGYEQYF.

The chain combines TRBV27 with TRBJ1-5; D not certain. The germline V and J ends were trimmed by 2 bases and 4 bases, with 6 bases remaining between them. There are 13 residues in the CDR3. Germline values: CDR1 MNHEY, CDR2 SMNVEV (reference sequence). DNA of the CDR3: TGTGCCAGCAGTTTAATCGGGAATCAGCCCCAGCATTTT. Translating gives CASSLIGNQPQHF.

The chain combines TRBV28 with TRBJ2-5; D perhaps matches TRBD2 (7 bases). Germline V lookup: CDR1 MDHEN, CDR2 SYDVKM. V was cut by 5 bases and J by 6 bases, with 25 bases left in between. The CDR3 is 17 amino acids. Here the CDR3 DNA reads TGTGCCAGCAGTGAGGGTCTGTCGGCGGGAGACAGGAAGACCCAGTACTTC. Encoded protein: CASSEGLSAGDRKTQYF.

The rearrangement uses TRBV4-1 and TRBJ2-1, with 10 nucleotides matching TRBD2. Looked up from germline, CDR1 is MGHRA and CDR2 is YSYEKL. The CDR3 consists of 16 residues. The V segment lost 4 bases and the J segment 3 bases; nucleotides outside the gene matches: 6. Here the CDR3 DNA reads TGCGCCAGCAGCCCCGGACTAGCGGTTTTCTACAATGAGCAGTTCTTC. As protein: CASSPGLAVFYNEQFF.

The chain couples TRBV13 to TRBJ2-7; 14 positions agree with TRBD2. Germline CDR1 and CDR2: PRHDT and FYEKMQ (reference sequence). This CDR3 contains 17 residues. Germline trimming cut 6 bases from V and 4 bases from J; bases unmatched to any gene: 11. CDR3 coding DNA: TGTGCCAGCAGGAGCTCCGGGACTAGCGGGAGAGGGTACGAGCAGTACTTC. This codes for CASRSSGTSGRGYEQYF.